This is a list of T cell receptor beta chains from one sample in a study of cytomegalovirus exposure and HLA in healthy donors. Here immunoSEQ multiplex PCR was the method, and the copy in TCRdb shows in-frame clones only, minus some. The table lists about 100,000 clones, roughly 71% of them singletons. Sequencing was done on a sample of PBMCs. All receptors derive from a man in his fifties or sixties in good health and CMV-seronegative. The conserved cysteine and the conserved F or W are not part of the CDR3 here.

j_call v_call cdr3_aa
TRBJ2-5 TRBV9 ASSPTGGGRLGETQY
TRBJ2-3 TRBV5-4 ASRYGHTDTQY
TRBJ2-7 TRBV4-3 ASSQDWGQGASEQY
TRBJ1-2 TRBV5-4 ASSRGQVTGGYT
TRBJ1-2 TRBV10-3 AISEGTNTAAEGRGYT
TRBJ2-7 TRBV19 ASSTPVRYEQY
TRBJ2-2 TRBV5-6 ASSHGTGGAFRPGELF
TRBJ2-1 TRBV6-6 ASSHETNEQF
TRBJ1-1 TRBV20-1 SVTGNTEAF
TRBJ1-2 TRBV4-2 ASSQAGGQPNYGYT
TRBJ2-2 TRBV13 ASNPATGLTTGELF
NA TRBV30 AWSVSPLSYEQY
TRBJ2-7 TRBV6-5 ASSYSLGGRNEQY